This T cell receptor beta chain was recovered during a study of blood T cell repertoires in COVID-19. This CDR3 region has 17 residues. V gave up 4 bases and J gave up 7 bases, with 23 bases separating them. Germline loops: CDR1 SGHNT, CDR2 YYREEE (reference sequence). Sequencing was performed with immunoSEQ multiplex PCR; in TCRdb, only in-frame clones are kept and a portion is missing. The sample comprises 130,000 or so clones, 80% to 90% of which are singletons, and roughly 1.4% rests with the top ten. This clonotype was sampled from a woman in her fifties or sixties with acute or convalescent COVID-19. The sample taken for sequencing was peripheral blood. V usage is TRBV5-4 and J usage is TRBJ2-2; perhaps TRBD2 as D (6 bases). The CDR3 DNA reads TGTGCCAGCAGCGCAGGGCGGGCGGGGCGCACTGGCGGGGAGCTGTTTTTT. Protein: CASSAGRAGRTGGELFF. Complete variable domain (other parts from reference TRBV5-4 and TRBJ2-2): ETGVTQSPTHLIKTRGQQVTLRCSSQSGHNTVSWYQQALGQGPQFIFQYYREEENGRGNFPPRFSGLQFPNYSSELNVNALELDDSALYLCASSAGRAGRTGGELFFGEGSRLTVL.